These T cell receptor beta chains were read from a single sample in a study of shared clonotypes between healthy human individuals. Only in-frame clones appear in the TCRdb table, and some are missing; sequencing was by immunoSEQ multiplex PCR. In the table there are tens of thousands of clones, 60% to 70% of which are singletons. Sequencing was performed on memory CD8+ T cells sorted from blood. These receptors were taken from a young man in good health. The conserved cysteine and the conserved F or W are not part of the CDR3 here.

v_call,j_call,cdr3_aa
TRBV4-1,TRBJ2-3,ASSGLAASTDTQY
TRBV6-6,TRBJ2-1,ASSNGAGGYEQF
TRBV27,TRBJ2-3,ASIPNRQVLSHTQY
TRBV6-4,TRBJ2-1,ASSAGTSGGNEQF
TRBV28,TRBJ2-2,ASSGDREGPGELF
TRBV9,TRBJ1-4,ASSVESLDGKLF
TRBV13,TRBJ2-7,ASSPPTGITYEQY
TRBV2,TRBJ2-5,ASRDWTGETQY
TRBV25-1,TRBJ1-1,ASSHGNTEAF
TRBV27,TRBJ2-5,ASSRGTEEFGLQETQY
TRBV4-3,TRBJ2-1,ASSQSENQF
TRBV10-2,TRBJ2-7,ASSDFEPYEQY
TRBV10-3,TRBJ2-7,AISNPDSVLNEQY
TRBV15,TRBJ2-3,ATTERSTDTQY
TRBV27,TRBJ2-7,ASSLAGTASYEQY
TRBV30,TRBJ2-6,AWSLAGSGANVLT
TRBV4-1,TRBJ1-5,ASSQGGQGIQPQH
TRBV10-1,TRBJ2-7,ASSDSGGYEQY
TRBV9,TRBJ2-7,ASSGEDYEQY
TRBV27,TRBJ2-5,ASSFGTMGETQY
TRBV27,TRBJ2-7,ASSRDRGLYEQY
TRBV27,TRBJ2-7,ASSSSFDEQY
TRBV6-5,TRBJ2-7,ASSYRPSGTYEQY
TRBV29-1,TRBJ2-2,SVGSDRNTGELF
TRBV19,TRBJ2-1,ASSIQPGLAGNEQF
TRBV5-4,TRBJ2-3,ASSHPGLGTDTQY
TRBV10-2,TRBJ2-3,ASSELDTQY
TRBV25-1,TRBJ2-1,ASSHTLRQGANEQF
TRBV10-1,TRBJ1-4,ASSDRMHEKLF
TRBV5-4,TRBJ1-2,ASSSGLKAGDYGYT
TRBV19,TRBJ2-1,ASSLTETIDEQF
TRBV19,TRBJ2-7,ASSGTGLAYEQY
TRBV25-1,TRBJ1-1,ASSESENGAF
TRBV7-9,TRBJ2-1,ASSLDSSSYNEQF
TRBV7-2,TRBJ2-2,ASSSPLGLITGELF
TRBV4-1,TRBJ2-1,ASSQDRTEQF
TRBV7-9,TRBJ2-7,ASSYERTGMSEQY
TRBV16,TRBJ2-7,ASSQSSYEQY
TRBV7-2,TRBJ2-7,ASSRPGQPYEQY
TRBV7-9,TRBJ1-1,ASSLAVGQDLNTEAF
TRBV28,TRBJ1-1,ASSQRQGAF
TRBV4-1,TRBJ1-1,ASSHLQGMNTEAF
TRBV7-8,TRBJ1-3,ASSLGGSGNTIY
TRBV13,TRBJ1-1,ASSLVGLMNTEAF
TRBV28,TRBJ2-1,ASSLNGQGYNEQF
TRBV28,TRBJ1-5,ASSSGGRLSNQPQH
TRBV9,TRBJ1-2,ASSASVLSGDGYT
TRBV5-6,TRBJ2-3,ASSNYRDVGFGTQY
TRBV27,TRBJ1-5,ASSHRDSNQPQH
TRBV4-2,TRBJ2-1,ASSQEWAGVINEQF